This T cell receptor (beta chain) was sequenced during a study of radiotherapy plus CTLA-4 blockade in lung cancer. Study-level information: Around 19% of enrolled patients responded objectively, and 31% had disease control.

Unmatched junction bases numbered 6, after V lost 5 bases and J lost 2 bases. CDR1 and CDR2 from the germline V gene are LNHDA and SQIVND (reference sequence). The CDR3 contains 15 residues. CTLA-4 blockade using ipilimumab, together with focal radiation, was received by patients with chemo-refractory metastatic non-small-cell lung cancer. Assay: immunoSEQ multiplex PCR; the TCRdb copy retains only in-frame clones and omits some. The table records roughly 50,000 clones, just under 85% of them present only once. Study findings and constraints: Response, reportedly, was best predicted by interferon-beta along with early blood T cell clone dynamics. Blood-borne expansion of tumor-derived TCR clones followed radiotherapy plus ipilimumab.

As regards this clone: The antigen is not known.

The chain couples TRBV19 to TRBJ1-5, with 7 bases fitting TRBD1. Sample: peripheral blood, taken from a patient treated with radiotherapy plus ipilimumab. The receptor comes from a human donor with non-small cell lung cancer whose response to radiotherapy plus ipilimumab could not be evaluated. This CDR3 reads CASSSTGVGNQPQHF. CDR3 bases: TGTGCCAGTAGTTCAACAGGGGTTGGCAATCAGCCCCAGCATTTT.